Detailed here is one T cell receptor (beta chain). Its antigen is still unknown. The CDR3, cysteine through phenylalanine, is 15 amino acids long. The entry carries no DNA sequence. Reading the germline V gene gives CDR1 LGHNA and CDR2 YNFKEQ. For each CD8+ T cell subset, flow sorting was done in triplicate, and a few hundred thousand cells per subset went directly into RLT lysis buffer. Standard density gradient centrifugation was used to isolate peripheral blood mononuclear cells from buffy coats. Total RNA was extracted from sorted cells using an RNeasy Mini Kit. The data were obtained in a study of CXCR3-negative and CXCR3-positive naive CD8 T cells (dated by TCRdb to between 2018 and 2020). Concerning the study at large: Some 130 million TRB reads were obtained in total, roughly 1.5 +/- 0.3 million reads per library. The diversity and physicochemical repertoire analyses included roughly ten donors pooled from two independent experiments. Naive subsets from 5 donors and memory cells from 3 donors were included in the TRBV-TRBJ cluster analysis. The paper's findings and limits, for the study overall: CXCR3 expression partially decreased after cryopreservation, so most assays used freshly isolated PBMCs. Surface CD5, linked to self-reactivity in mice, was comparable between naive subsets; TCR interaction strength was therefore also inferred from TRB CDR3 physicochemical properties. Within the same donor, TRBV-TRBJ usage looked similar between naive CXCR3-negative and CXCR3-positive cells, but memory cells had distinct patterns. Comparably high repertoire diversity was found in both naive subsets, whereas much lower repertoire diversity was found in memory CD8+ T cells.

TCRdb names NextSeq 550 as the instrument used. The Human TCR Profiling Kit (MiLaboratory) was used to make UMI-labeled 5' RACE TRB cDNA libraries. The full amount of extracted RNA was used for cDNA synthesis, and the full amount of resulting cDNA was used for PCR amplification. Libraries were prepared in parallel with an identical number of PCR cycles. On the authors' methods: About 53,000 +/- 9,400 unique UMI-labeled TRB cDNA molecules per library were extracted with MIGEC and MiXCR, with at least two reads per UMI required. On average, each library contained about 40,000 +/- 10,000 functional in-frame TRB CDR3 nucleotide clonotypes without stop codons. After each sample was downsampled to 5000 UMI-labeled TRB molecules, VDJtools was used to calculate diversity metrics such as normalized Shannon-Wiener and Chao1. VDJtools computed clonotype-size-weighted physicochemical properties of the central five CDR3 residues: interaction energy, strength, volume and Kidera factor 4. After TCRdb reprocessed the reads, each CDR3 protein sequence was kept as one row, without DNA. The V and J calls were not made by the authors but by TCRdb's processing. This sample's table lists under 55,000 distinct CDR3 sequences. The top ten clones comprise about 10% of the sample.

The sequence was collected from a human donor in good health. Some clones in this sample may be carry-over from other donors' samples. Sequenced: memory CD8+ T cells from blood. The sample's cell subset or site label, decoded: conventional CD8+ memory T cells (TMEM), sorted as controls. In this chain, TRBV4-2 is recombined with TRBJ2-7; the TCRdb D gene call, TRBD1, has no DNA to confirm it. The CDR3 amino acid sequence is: CASSDVRGSSYEQYF.